There are a few counts of the clone carrying this T cell receptor (beta chain). Its specificity is not known. The method was immunoSEQ multiplex PCR; TCRdb's version includes in-frame clones alone and lacks a portion of them. The sample has some 120,000 clones, about 90% seen once. Germline V lookup: CDR1 DFQATT, CDR2 SNEGSKA (reference sequence). V was clipped by 5 bases and J by 5 bases, with 24 bases between them. The CDR3 spans 17 residues. This entry belongs to a study of T cell responses to AZD1222 COVID-19 vaccine. Findings of the study overall: Females made up more of the donors, who were largely white British, and clonal diversity may have come out too low.

This sequence originates from an adult in good health. The V and J genes are TRBV20-1 and TRBJ2-2; D perhaps matches TRBD2 (6 bases). The sequences come from peripheral blood, collected on day 0 of AZD1222 vaccination. CDR3 loop: CSARGSGNGRGTGELFF. The CDR3 bases are TGCAGTGCTCGTGGTAGCGGCAACGGCCGAGGGACCGGGGAGCTGTTTTTT.